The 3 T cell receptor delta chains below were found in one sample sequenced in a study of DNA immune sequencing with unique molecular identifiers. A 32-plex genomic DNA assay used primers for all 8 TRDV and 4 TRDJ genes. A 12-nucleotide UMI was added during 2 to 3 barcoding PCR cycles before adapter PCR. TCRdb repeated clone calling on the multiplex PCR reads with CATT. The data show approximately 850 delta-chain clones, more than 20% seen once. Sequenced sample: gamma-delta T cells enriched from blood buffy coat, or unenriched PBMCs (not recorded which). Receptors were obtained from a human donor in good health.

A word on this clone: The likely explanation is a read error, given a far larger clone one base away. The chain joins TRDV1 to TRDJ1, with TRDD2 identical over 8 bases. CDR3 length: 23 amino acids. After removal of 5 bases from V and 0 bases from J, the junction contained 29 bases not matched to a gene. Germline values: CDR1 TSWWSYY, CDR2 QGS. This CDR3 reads CALGNLPRTSYVRGGTYTDKLIF. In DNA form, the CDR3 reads TGTGCTCTTGGGAACCTACCAAGGACTTCCTACGTCCGGGGGGGGACGTACACCGATAAACTCATCTTT.

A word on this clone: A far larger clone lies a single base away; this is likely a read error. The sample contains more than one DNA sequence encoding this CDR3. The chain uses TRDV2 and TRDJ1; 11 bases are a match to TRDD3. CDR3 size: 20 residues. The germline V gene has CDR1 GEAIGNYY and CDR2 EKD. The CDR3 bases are TGTGCCTGCGACACCGTTTCTGGGGGATACTTCACCGAGTACACCGATAAACTCATCTTT. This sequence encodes CACDTVSGGYFTEYTDKLIF.

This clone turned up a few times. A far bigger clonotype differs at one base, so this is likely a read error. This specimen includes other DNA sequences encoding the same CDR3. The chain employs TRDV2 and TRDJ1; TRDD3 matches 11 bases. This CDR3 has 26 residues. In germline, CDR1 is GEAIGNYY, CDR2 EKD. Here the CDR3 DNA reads TGTGCCTGTGACACCGTAGTACCTACGAAATTTACTGGGGGATATGAAAAGATGGGGGACACCGATAAACTCATCTTC. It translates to CACDTVVPTKFTGGYEKMGDTDKLIF.